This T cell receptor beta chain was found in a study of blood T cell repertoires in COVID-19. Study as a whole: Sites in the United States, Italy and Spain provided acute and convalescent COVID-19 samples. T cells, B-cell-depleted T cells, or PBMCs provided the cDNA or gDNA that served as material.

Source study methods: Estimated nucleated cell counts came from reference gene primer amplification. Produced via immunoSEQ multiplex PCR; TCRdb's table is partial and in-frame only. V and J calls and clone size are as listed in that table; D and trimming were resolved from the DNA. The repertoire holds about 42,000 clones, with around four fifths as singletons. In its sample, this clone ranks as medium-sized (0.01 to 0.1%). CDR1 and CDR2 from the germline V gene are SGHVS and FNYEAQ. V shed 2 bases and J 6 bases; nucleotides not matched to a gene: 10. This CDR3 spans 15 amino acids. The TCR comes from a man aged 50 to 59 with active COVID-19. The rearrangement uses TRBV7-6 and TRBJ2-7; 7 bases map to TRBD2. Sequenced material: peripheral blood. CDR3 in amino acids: CASSLTEAGKGEQYF. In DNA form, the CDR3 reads TGTGCCAGCAGCTTAACAGAAGCGGGAAAGGGCGAGCAGTACTTC.